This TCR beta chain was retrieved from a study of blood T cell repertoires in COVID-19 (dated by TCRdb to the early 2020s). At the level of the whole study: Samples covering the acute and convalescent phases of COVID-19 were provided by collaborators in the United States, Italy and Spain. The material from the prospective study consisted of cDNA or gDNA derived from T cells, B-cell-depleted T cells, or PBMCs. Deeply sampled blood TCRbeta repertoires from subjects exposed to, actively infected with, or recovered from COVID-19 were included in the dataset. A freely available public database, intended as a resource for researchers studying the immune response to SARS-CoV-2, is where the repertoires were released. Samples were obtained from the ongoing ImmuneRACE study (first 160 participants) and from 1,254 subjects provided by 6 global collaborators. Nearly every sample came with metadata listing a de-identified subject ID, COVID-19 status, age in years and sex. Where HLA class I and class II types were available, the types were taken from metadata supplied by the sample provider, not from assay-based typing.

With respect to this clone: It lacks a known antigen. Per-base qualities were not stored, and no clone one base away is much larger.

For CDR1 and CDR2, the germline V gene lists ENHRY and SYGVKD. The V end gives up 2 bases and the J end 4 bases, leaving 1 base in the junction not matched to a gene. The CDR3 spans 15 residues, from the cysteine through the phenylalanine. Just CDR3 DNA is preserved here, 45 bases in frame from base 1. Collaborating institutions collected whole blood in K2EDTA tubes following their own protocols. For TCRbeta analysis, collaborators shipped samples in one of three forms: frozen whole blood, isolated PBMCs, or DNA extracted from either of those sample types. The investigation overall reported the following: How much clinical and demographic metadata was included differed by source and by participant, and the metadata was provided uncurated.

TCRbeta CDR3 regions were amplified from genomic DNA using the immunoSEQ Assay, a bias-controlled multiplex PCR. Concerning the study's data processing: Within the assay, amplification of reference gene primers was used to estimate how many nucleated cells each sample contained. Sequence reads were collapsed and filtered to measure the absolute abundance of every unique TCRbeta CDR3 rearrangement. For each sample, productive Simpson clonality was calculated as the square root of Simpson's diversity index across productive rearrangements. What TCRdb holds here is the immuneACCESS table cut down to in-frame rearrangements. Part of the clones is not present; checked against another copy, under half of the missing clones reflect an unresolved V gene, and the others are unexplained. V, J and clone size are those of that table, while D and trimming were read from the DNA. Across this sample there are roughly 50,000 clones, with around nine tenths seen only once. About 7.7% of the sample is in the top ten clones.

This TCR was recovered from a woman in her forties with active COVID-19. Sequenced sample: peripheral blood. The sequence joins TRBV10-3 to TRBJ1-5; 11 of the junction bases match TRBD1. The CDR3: CAISEGTGGNQPQHF. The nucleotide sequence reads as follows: TGTGCCATCAGTGAGGGGACAGGGGGAAATCAGCCCCAGCATTTT.